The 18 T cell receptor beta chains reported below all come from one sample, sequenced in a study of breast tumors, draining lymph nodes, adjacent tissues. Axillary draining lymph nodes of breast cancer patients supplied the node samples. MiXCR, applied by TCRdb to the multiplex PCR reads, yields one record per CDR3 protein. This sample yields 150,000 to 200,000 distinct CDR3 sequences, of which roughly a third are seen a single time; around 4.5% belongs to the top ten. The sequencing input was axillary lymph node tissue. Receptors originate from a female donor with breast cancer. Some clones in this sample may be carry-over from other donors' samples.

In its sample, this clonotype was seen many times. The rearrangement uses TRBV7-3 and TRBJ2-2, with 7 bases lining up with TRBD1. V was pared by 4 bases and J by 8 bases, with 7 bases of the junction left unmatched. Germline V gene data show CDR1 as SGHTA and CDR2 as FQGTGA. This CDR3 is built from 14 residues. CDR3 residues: CASSSTTGDGELFF. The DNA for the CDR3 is TGTGCCAGCAGCTCCACCACAGGGGATGGGGAGCTGTTTTTT.

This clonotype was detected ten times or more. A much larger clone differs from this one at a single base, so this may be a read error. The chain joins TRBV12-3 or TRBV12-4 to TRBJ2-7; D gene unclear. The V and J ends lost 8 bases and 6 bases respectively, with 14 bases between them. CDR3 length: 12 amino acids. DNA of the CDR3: TGTGCCAGCGGGTGCACGCTGGGCGAGCAGTACTTC. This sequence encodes CASGCTLGEQYF.

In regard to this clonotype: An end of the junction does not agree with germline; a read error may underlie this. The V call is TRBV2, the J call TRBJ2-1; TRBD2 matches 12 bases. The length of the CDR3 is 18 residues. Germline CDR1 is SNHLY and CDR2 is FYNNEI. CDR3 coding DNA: TGTGCCAGCAGTGAATTTCTAGCGGGGGGGCCCTCGTACAATGAGCACTTCTTC. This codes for CASSEFLAGGPSYNEHFF.

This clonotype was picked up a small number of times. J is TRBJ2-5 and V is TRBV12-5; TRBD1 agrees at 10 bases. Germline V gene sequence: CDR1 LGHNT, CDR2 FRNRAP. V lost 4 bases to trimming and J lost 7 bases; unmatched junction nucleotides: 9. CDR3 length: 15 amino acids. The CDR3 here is CASGWDRGEFGTQYF. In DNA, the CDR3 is TGTGCTAGTGGTTGGGACAGGGGCGAGTTCGGGACCCAGTACTTC. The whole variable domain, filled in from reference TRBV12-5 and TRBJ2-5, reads DARVTQTPRHKVTEMGQEVTMRCQPILGHNTVFWYRQTMMQGLELLAYFRNRAPLDDSGMPKDRFSAEMPDATLATLKIQPSEPRDSAVYFCASGWDRGEFGTQYFGPGTRLLVL.

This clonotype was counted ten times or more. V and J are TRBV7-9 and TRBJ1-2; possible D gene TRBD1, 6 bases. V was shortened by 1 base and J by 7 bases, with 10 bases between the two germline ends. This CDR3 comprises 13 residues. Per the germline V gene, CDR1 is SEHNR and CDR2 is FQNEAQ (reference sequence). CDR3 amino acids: CASSLDSGVGYTF. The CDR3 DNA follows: TGTGCCAGCAGCTTAGATTCAGGGGTTGGCTACACCTTC.

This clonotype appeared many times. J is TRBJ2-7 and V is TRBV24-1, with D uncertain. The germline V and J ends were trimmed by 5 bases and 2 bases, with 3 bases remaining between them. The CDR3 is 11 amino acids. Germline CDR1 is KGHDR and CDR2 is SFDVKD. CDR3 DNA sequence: TGTGCCACCAGTGCTACCTACGAGCAGTACTTC. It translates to CATSATYEQYF.

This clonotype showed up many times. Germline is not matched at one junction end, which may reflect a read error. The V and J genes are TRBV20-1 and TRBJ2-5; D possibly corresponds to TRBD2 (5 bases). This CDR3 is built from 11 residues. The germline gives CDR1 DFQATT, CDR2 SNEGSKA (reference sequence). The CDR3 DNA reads TGCAGTGCGTTGGAGGAAGAGACCCAGTCCTTC. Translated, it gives CSALEEETQSF.

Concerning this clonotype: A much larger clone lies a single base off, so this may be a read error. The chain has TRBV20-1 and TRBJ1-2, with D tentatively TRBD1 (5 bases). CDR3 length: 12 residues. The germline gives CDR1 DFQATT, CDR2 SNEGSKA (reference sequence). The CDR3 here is CSVPGILSGSTF. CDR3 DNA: TGCAGCGTCCCAGGGATACTTTCTGGCTCCACCTTC.

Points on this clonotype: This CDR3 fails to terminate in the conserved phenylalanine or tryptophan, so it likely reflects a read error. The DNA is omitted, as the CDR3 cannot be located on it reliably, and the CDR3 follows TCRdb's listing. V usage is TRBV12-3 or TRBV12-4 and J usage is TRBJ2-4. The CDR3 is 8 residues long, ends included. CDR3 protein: CASSSANY.

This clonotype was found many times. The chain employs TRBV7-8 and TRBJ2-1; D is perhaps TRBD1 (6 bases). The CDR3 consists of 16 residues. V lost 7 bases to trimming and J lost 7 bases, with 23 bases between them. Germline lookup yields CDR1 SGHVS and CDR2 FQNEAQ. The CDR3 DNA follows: TGTGCCAGCACTTACACAACAGGGAGAAAAAGGAATGAGCAGTTCTTC. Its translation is CASTYTTGRKRNEQFF.

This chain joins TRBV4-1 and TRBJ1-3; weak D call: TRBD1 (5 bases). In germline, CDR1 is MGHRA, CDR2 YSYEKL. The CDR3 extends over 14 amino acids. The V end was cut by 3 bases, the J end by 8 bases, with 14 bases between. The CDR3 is CASSHRSGGDTIYF. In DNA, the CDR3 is TGCGCCAGCAGCCACCGTAGCGGGGGGGACACCATATATTTT.

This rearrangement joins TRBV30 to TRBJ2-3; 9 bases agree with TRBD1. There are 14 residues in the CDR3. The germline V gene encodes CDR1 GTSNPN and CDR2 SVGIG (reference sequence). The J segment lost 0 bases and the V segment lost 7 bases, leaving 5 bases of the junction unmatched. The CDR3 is CASPGTGSTDTQYF. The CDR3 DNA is TGTGCCTCGCCAGGGACAGGGAGCACAGATACGCAGTATTTT. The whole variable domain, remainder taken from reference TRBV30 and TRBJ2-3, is SQTIHQWPATLVQPVGSPLSLECTVEGTSNPNLYWYRQAAGRGLQLLFYSVGIGQISSEVPQNLSASRPQDRQFILSSKKLLLSDSGFYLCASPGTGSTDTQYFGPGTRLTVL.

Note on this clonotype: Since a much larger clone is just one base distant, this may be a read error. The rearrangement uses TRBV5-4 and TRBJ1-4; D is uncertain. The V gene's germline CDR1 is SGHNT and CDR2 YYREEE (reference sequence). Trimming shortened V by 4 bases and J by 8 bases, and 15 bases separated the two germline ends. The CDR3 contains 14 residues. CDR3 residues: CASSAGQDNEKLFF. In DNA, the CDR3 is TGTGCCAGCAGCGCGGGTCAAGATAACGAAAAACTGTTTTTT.

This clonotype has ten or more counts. CDR3 in amino acids: CASSQGAGGQETQYF. DNA of the CDR3: TGTGCCAGCAGCCAGGGAGCGGGGGGGCAAGAGACCCAGTACTTC. The chain is built from TRBV14 and TRBJ2-5, with 10 bases aligning to TRBD2. This CDR3 has 15 residues. The V gene's germline CDR1 is SGHDN and CDR2 FVKESK. Trimming at V came to 3 bases and at J to 2 bases, leaving 3 bases not matched to a gene.

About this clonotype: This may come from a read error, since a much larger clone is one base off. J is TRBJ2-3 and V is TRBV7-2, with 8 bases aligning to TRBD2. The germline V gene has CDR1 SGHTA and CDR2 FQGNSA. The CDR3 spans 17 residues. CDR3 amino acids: CASSPQRGGPSTDPQYF. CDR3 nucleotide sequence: TGTGCCAGCAGCCCCCAACGGGGGGGGCCGTCCACAGATCCGCAGTATTTT.

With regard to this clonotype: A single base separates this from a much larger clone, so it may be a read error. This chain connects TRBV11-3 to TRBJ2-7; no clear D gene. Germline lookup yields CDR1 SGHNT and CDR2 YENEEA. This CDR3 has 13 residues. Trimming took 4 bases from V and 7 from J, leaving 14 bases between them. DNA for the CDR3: TGTGCCAGCAGCTATACAGTTTACAATGAGCAGTACTTC. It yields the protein CASSYTVYNEQYF.

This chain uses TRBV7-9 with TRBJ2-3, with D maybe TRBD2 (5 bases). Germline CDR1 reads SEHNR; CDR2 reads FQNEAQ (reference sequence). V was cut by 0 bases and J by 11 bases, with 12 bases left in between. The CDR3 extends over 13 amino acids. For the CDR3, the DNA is TGTGCCAGCAGCTTAGCTAGCGTCGATGAGCAGTATTTT. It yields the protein CASSLASVDEQYF.

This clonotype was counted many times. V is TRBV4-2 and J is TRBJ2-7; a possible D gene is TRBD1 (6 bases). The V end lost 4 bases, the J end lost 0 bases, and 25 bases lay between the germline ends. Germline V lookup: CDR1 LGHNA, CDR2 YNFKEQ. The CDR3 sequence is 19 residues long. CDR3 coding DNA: TGTGCCAGCAGCCTGGCGGCCTCTTCTTCAGGGGACCGCTCCTACGAGCAGTACTTC. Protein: CASSLAASSSGDRSYEQYF.